This TCR beta chain stems from a study of shared clonotypes between healthy human individuals. Study results and caveats: The small donor group covered limited genetic and exposure diversity. Naive subsets, compared against memory subsets, generally had larger estimated richness values.

The assay used deep level. Assay used: immunoSEQ multiplex PCR; TCRdb lists only in-frame clones, some missing. The data contain around 640,000 clones, around 96% of them singletons. The length of the CDR3 is 14 residues. CDR1 and CDR2 from the germline V gene are MDHEN and SYDVKM. Trimming took 0 bases from V and 7 from J, leaving 10 bases between them. Naive CD8 isolation took CD45RO-negative cells positively selected for CCR7 and excluded terminally differentiated effector memory CD45RA+ cells. Points on this clone: Its antigen is currently unknown.

V and J are TRBV28 and TRBJ2-1; weak D call: TRBD1 (6 bases). The clonotype comes from a woman in her thirties in good health. The source material was naive CD8+ T cells sorted from blood. DNA of the CDR3: TGTGCCAGCAGTTTATGGGGGGCCTTTAATGAGCAGTTCTTC. Translated, it gives CASSLWGAFNEQFF.